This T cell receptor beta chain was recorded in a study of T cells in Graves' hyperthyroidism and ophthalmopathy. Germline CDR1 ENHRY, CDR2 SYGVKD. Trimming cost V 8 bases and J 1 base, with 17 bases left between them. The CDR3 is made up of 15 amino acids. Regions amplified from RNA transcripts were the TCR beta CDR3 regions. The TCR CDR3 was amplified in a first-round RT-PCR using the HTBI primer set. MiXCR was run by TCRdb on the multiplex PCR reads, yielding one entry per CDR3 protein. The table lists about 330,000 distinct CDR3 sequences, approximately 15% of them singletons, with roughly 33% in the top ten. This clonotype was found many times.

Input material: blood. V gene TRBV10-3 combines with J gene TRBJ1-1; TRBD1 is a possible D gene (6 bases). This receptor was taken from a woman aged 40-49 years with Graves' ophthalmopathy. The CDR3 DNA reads TGTGCCATCCTTGACCCAGGGGAAGCGAACACTGAAGCTTTCTTT. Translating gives CAILDPGEANTEAFF.